A single sample gave rise to the 14 T cell receptor beta chains below, sequenced in a study of cytomegalovirus exposure and HLA in healthy donors. The PCR was carried out with 60 Vbeta primers and 13 Jbeta primers. TCRdb keeps only in-frame clones here, not all; method: immunoSEQ multiplex PCR. The data hold roughly 190,000 clones, with around 79% observed a single time. Sample: PBMCs. The receptor source for this set is a woman younger than 35 in good health and CMV-seronegative.

This clone was detected once. The chain is built from TRBV9 and TRBJ2-7; D possibly corresponds to TRBD1 (6 bases). Looked up from germline, CDR1 is SGDLS and CDR2 is YYNGEE. The V end was cut by 5 bases, the J end by 0 bases, with 12 bases between. The CDR3 is 14 residues long. DNA of the CDR3: TGTGCCAGCAGTCCCCAGGGACACTCCTACGAGCAGTACTTC. This translates into CASSPQGHSYEQYF.

V gene TRBV7-9 combines with J gene TRBJ2-5, with 11 positions matching TRBD2. CDR3 length: 14 residues. Germline V gives CDR1 SEHNR, CDR2 FQNEAQ (reference sequence). V gave up 8 bases and J gave up 5 bases; unmatched junction bases: 7. The CDR3 protein is CASLAGGTLETQYF. Here the CDR3 DNA reads TGTGCCAGCTTAGCGGGGGGGACGTTGGAGACCCAGTACTTC.

The chain recombines TRBV10-3 with TRBJ1-6; D is undetermined. Between the trimmed V and J ends, which lost 0 bases and 7 bases, there was a span of 10 bases. CDR3 size: 15 residues. The germline V gene encodes CDR1 ENHRY and CDR2 SYGVKD. CDR3 loop: CAISESAGTNSPLHF. CDR3 nucleotide sequence: TGTGCCATCAGTGAGTCAGCGGGAACCAATTCACCCCTCCACTTT.

The chain is built from TRBV30 and TRBJ2-3; possible D gene TRBD2, 5 bases. The CDR3 spans 13 residues. Trimming removed 3 bases at V and 4 bases at J, with 11 bases between. Germline V lookup: CDR1 GTSNPN, CDR2 SVGIG (reference sequence). CDR3: CAWSGGGADTQYF. CDR3 sequence (DNA): TGTGCCTGGAGCGGAGGTGGAGCAGATACGCAGTATTTT.

V usage is TRBV18 and J usage is TRBJ1-1, with a weak D call TRBD1 (5 bases). V lost 3 bases, J lost 6 bases, and 11 bases lay in between. In germline, CDR1 is KGHSH, CDR2 LQKENI. The CDR3 extends over 13 amino acids. The CDR3 here is CASSPGLGAEAFF. The CDR3 DNA is TGTGCCAGCTCACCGGGACTTGGGGCTGAAGCTTTCTTT.

V and J are TRBV11-2 and TRBJ2-7; a weak D match, TRBD2 (6 bases). The CDR3 runs 14 residues. V was shortened by 1 base and J by 4 bases, with 11 bases between the two germline ends. In germline, CDR1 is SGHAT, CDR2 FQNNGV. CDR3 in amino acids: CASSLGDFSYEQYF. In DNA form, the CDR3 reads TGTGCCAGCAGCTTAGGGGACTTTAGTTACGAGCAGTACTTC.

The chain recombines TRBV5-1 with TRBJ2-3, with TRBD2 matching over 9 bases. This CDR3 contains 18 residues. V shed 4 bases, J shed 3 bases, and the junction held 15 bases outside the gene matches. CDR1 and CDR2 (germline): SGHRS, YFSETQ. The CDR3 region is CASSGSPSLAGGTDTQYF. CDR3 nucleotides: TGCGCCAGCAGCGGATCACCTTCCTTGGCGGGGGGGACAGATACGCAGTATTTT.

DNA of the CDR3: TGTGCCAGCAGTTTCTCCCGGGGGGCCGGGCAGCCCCAGCATTTT. This translates into CASSFSRGAGQPQHF. This chain joins TRBV28 and TRBJ1-5, with D perhaps matching TRBD1 (6 bases). Germline CDR1 is MDHEN and CDR2 is SYDVKM. The V gene lost 3 bases and the J gene lost 7 bases, with 16 bases spanning the gap. The CDR3 has 15 amino acids.

The V gene is TRBV6-1, the J gene TRBJ1-2, with D perhaps matching TRBD1 (6 bases). The CDR3 length is 17 residues. Trimming stripped 4 bases from V and 4 bases from J, with 22 bases between. Germline V CDR1 and CDR2: MNHNS, SASEGT. The CDR3 region is CASSGRAELDRSYGYTF. In DNA form, the CDR3 reads TGTGCCAGCAGTGGCCGCGCGGAATTGGACAGATCCTATGGCTACACCTTC.

The V and J genes are TRBV6-1 and TRBJ2-7; a weak D match, TRBD2 (5 bases). V dropped 7 bases and J dropped 3 bases, with 10 bases sitting between them. The CDR3 length is 12 residues. Germline values: CDR1 MNHNS, CDR2 SASEGT. In nucleotides, the CDR3 is TGTGCCAGCATGGCAGACTACTACGAGCAGTACTTC. It yields the protein CASMADYYEQYF.

The CDR3 DNA reads TGTGCCAGCAGCCTCGGTCGCTACGAGCAGTACTTC. As protein: CASSLGRYEQYF. The V call is TRBV7-9, the J call TRBJ2-7; D gene unclear. V lost 5 bases to trimming and J lost 3 bases, with 8 bases between them. The V gene's germline CDR1 is SEHNR and CDR2 FQNEAQ (reference sequence). The CDR3 is 12 residues long. Full variable domain (outside the CDR3, taken from reference TRBV7-9 and TRBJ2-7): DTGVSQNPRHKITKRGQNVTFRCDPISEHNRLYWYRQTLGQGPEFLTYFQNEAQLEKSRLLSDRFSAERPKGSFSTLEIQRTEQGDSAMYLCASSLGRYEQYFGPGTRLTVT.

The chain employs TRBV5-1 and TRBJ1-4, with 9 bases aligning to TRBD1. The CDR3 runs 17 residues. CDR1 SGHRS and CDR2 YFSETQ come from the germline V gene. Germline trimming cut 0 bases from V and 7 bases from J; bases unmatched to any gene: 10. CDR3 loop: CASSLAVPGQGFEKLFF. The CDR3 DNA follows: TGCGCCAGCAGCTTGGCCGTCCCGGGACAGGGTTTTGAAAAACTGTTTTTT.

This clone occurred once. This rearrangement joins TRBV9 to TRBJ2-5; 10 nucleotides line up with TRBD2. CDR1 and CDR2 (germline): SGDLS, YYNGEE. This CDR3 is 15 amino acids long. Germline trimming cut 4 bases from V and 4 bases from J; bases unmatched to any gene: 7. The CDR3 spells CASSTSSGGLETQYF. As DNA, the CDR3 is TGTGCCAGCAGCACTAGTAGCGGGGGGCTAGAGACCCAGTACTTC.

The J gene is TRBJ2-1, the V gene TRBV13; possibly TRBD2 for D (7 bases). CDR1 and CDR2 (germline): PRHDT, FYEKMQ (reference sequence). V lost 4 bases, J lost 3 bases, and 16 bases lay in between. The CDR3 is 16 amino acids. The CDR3, as DNA: TGTGCCAGCAGCTGGGGAGGGGGGGCTAACTACAATGAGCAGTTCTTC. Protein: CASSWGGGANYNEQFF.